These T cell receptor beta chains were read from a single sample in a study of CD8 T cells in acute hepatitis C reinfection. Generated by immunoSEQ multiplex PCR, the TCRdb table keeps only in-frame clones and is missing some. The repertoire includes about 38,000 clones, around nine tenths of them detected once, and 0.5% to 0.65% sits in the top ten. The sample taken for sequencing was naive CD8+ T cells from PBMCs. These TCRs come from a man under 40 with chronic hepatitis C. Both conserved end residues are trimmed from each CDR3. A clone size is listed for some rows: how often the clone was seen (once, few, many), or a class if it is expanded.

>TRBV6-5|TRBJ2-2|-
ASSYLRTIFTGELF
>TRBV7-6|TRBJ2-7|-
ASSPKSGVGGEQY
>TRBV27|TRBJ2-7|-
ASRPLDRGLWEQY
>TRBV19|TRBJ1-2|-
ASSMDVGRRAGYT
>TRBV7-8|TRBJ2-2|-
ASSPTLGRGITGELF
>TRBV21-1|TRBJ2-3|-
ASTKGGDYTDTQY
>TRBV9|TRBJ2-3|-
ASSPPSGEGGDTQY
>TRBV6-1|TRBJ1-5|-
ASSDDPTLIRVEDNQPQH
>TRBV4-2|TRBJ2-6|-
ASSPLLSGANVLT
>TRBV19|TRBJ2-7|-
ASSMGPFAYEQY
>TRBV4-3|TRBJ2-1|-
ASSQGLGDNEQF
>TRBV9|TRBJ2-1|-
ASSAGTSGGNEQF
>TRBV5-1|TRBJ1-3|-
ASSFTGRASGNTIY
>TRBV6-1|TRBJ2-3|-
ASNPGQARTDTQY
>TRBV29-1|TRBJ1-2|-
SVATGSYGYT
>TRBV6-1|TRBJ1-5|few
AASRVGQPQH
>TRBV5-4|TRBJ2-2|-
ASSSIPLTGELF
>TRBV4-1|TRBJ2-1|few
ASSQDKGAGNEQF
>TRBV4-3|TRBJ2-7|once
ASSQDRLYEQY
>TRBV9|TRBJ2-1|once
ASSTRTGVIQF
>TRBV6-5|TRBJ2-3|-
ASSYSGGGPRDTQY
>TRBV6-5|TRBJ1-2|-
ASTWTGDDGYT
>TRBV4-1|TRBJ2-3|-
ASSRRAVNTDTQY
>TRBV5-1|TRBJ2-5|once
ASSSLTSGARRETQY
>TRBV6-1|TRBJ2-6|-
ASSEHLGELDVLT
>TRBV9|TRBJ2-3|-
ASSGGSTDTQY
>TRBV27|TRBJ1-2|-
ASSLEAGNYYGYT
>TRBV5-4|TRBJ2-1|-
ASSTTESNEQF
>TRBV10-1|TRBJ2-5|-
ASSDGRDQETQY
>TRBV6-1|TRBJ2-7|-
ASSWRELYEQY
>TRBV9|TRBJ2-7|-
ASSVSQGDGYEQY
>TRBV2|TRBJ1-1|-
ASYQTGEGTEAF
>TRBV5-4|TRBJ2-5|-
ASSLAGGALETQY
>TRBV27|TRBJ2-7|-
ASSFSQSYEQY
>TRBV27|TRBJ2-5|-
ASSLSRGDSQETQY
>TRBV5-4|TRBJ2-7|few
ASSAGGSEQY
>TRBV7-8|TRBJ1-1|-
ASSLGRAPGTEAF
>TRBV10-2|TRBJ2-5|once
ASSEAPIEAYQETQY
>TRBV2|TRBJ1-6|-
ASSDGGYNSPLH
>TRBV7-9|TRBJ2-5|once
ASSFGGFGETQY
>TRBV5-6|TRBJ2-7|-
ASSSGTAIREQY
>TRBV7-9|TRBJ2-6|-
ASSLQGRAGANVLT
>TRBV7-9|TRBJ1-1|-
ASSSGGSATEAF
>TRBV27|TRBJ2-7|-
ASSYSGKPYEQY
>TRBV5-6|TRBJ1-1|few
ASSYQTDPNTEAF
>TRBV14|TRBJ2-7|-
ASSQDGGRIYEQY
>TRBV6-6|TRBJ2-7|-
ASSPVSNEQY
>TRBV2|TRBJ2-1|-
ASSVGRYNEQF
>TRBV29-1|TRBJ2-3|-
RAWVPHTNTQY
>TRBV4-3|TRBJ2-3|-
ASSRMIAGSTDTQY
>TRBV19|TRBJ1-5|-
ASSTGHISNQPQH
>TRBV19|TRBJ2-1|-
ASTAGGGEPQF
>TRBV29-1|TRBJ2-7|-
SVDPGVGDYEQY
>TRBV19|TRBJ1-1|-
ASRVGRSEAF
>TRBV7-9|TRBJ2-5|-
ASSPGTSGGQETQY
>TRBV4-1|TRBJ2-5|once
ASSQVTDGVTQY
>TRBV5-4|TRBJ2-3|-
ASWGGGGREDTQY
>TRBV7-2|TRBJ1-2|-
ASTFGQGNYGYT
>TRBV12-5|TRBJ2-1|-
ASGPQTNEQF
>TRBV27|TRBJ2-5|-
ASSLFPEEETQY